In its sample, the clone carrying this T cell receptor (beta chain) was seen once. These data come from a study of blood T cells in healthy people across ages. V dropped 5 bases and J dropped 4; count of bases not matched to a gene: 8. In germline, CDR1 is KGHDR, CDR2 SFDVKD. The CDR3 spans 17 residues. Isolated PBMCs totaled at least 7 million in each sample. The use of a sample-barcoded 5' primer and a J-beta primer mix characterized a second PCR of about 7 to 12 cycles. From each sample, at least 2.5 million paired-end reads containing CDR3 were obtained. TCRdb fed the 5' RACE reads into MiXCR, producing one record per CDR3 protein. The table lists 1.5 million to 2 million distinct CDR3 sequences, roughly 28% of them singletons.

The sample taken for sequencing was blood. This sequence was found in a woman aged 25 to 45 in good health. The V call is TRBV24-1, the J call TRBJ2-2; 11 positions match TRBD2. The DNA for the CDR3 is TGTGCCACCAGTGCCGACTCTAGCGGGGGGCTCACCGGGGAGCTGTTTTTT. It yields the protein CATSADSSGGLTGELFF.